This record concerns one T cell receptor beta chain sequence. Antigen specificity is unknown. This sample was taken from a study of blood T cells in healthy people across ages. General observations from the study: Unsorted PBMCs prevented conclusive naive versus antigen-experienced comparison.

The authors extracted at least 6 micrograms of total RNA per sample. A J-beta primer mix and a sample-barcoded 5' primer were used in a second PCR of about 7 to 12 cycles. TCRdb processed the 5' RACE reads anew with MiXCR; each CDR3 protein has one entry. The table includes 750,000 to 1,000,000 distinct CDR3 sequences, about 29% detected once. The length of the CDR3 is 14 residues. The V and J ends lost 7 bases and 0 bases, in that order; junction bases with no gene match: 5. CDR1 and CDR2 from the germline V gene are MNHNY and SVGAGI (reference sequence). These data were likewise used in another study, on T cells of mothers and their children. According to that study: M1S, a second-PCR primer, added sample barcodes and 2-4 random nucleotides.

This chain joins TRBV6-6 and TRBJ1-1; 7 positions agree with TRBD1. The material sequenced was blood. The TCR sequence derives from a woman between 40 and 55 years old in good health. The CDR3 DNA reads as TGTGCCAGCATTGTACAGGGGATGAACACTGAAGCTTTCTTT. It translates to CASIVQGMNTEAFF.